This T cell receptor (beta chain) comes out of a study of identical twins. This clonotype was seen repeatedly, ten times or more. Its antigen is still unknown. The CDR3 covers 16 residues. V trimming: 1 base; J trimming: 16 bases; junction bases outside the gene matches: 15. Germline V gives CDR1 SQVTM, CDR2 ANQGSEA. Each CDR3 protein gets one entry after TCRdb re-called the 5' RACE reads with MiXCR. The sample carries about 280,000 distinct CDR3 sequences, about 8.3% recorded once. Study-wide results and limits: Weaker excess twin sharing was observed in beta out-of-frame sequences. Monozygotic twin pairs showed more out-of-frame TCR alpha sharing than models estimated. Part of the zero-insertion signal could reflect confounding by invariant MAIT and iNKT cells.

These sequences were also reported in another study, on yellow fever vaccine responses in identical twins.

Sequenced material: memory (CD45RO+) T cells sorted from blood. The genes are TRBV29-1 and TRBJ2-2, with 13 bases that match TRBD2. The clonotype was recovered from a woman younger than 30 in good health. In nucleotides, the CDR3 is TGCAGCGTTGAAGGTCCCCCGGGACTAGCGGGGTCCCTACCGTTTTTT. This encodes CSVEGPPGLAGSLPFF.